A single sample is the source of the 28 T cell receptor beta chains below, sequenced in a study of T cells in Graves' hyperthyroidism and ophthalmopathy. RNA transcripts yielded amplified TCR beta CDR3 regions. HTBI primers were employed in a first-round RT-PCR of the TCR CDR3. TCRdb re-called the multiplex PCR reads through MiXCR, storing one row per CDR3 protein. The data show 530,000 or so distinct CDR3 sequences, roughly a sixth seen once. The sequenced sample consisted of blood. The receptors originated from a woman aged 18-29 years with Graves' ophthalmopathy.

This clonotype was picked up many times. The genes are TRBV27 and TRBJ2-7, with D possibly being TRBD1 or TRBD2 (6 bases each). V lost 3 bases, J lost 2 bases, and 14 bases lay in between. Germline loops: CDR1 MNHEY, CDR2 SMNVEV (reference sequence). The length of the CDR3 is 15 residues. The CDR3 spells CASSFNREVPYEQYF. CDR3 nucleotides: TGTGCCAGCAGTTTTAACAGGGAGGTTCCCTACGAGCAGTACTTC.

In its sample, this clonotype was seen a few times. The V and J genes are TRBV9 and TRBJ1-6; D call uncertain. Germline V lookup: CDR1 SGDLS, CDR2 YYNGEE. CDR3 length equals 13 residues. V was cut by 4 bases and J by 8 bases, with 10 bases left in between. The CDR3 DNA is TGTGCCAGCAGCCAAGCCGGGGATTCACCCCTCCACTTT. Amino acids: CASSQAGDSPLHF.

This clonotype was detected many times. V is TRBV5-5 and J is TRBJ1-1; 7 bases agree with TRBD1. The trim removed 4 bases at V and 4 bases at J, leaving 7 bases unmatched. The CDR3 spans 14 residues. CDR1 is SGHKS and CDR2 is YYEKEE in the germline V gene (reference sequence). CDR3 sequence: CASSPFAGGTEAFF. The CDR3 DNA reads TGTGCCAGCAGCCCCTTTGCAGGGGGCACTGAAGCTTTCTTT.

This clonotype was seen repeatedly, ten times or more. The chain employs TRBV7-9 and TRBJ2-1; 8 bases are a match to TRBD1. The germline V gene has CDR1 SEHNR and CDR2 FQNEAQ (reference sequence). The CDR3 spans 15 residues. Trimming removed 6 bases from V and 1 base from J; junction bases left unmatched: 5. CDR3 sequence reads: CASRSTGESYNEQFF. The DNA for the CDR3 is TGTGCCAGCAGATCGACAGGGGAGTCCTACAATGAGCAGTTCTTC.

The CDR3 DNA sequence: TGCGCCAGCAGCCAAGAGATAGGGAGGGGGGGTAACTATGGCTACACCTTC. Its translation is CASSQEIGRGGNYGYTF. The chain joins TRBV4-3 to TRBJ1-2; the D gene is possibly TRBD1 (6 bases). Trimming pared 0 bases from V and 1 base from J, leaving 15 bases between. This CDR3 contains 17 residues. CDR1 is LGHNA and CDR2 is YSLEER in the germline V gene.

This clonotype was observed a handful of times. This rearrangement joins TRBV7-8 to TRBJ1-2, with D hard to call. The CDR3 extends over 13 amino acids. Between the trimmed V and J ends, which lost 2 bases and 4 bases, there was a span of 8 bases. Germline V CDR1 and CDR2: SGHVS, FQNEAQ. The DNA for the CDR3 is TGTGCCAGCAGCTTAAGGCAGACCTATGGCTACACCTTC. This gives the protein CASSLRQTYGYTF.

This clonotype was observed at least ten times. The gene calls are TRBV20-1 and TRBJ2-1; 12 bases are shared with TRBD2. The junction had 8 bases not matched to a gene; V was cut back by 2 bases and J by 6 bases. The CDR3 is made up of 16 amino acids. Germline V gene data show CDR1 as DFQATT and CDR2 as SNEGSKA (reference sequence). The CDR3, as DNA: TGCAGTGCTAGACGGACTAGCGGGAACCTTGGCAATGAGCAGTTCTTC. It encodes CSARRTSGNLGNEQFF.

This clonotype occurred a few times. The chain joins TRBV5-8 to TRBJ2-5; no clear D. The CDR3 extends over 15 amino acids. Between the trimmed V and J ends, which lost 0 bases and 2 bases, there was a span of 11 bases. Germline V gene lookup returns CDR1 SGHTS and CDR2 YDEGEE. CDR3 nucleotides: TGTGCCAGCAGCTTGGAAAGCATTAAACAAGAGACCCAGTACTTC. This sequence encodes CASSLESIKQETQYF.

This clonotype was seen many times. The V and J genes are TRBV3-1 and TRBJ2-2; no clear D. The CDR3 contains 15 residues. In germline, CDR1 is LGHDT, CDR2 YNNKEL (reference sequence). The V and J ends lost 3 bases and 5 bases respectively, with 13 bases between them. CDR3 region: CASSQGGPGTGELFF. The DNA for the CDR3 is TGTGCCAGCAGCCAGGGCGGACCTGGGACCGGGGAGCTGTTTTTT.

The chain employs TRBV29-1 and TRBJ2-1; 14 nucleotides match TRBD2. V lost 2 bases and J lost 6; bases outside the gene matches: 12. The CDR3 consists of 18 residues. The V gene's germline CDR1 is SQVTM and CDR2 ANQGSEA. The CDR3 loop reads CSVETTSGGARTSNEQFF. The CDR3 DNA reads as TGCAGCGTTGAAACGACTAGCGGGGGGGCCAGAACAAGCAATGAGCAGTTCTTC.

This clonotype was counted ten times or more. The rearrangement uses TRBV5-6 and TRBJ1-2; 8 bases line up with TRBD1. Germline loops: CDR1 SGHDT, CDR2 YYEEEE. The CDR3 extends over 13 amino acids. The ends lost 4 bases at V and 6 bases at J; junction bases unmatched: 5. The DNA for the CDR3 is TGTGCCAGCAGCGGCACAGGGGGTGATGGCTACACCTTC. Its translation: CASSGTGGDGYTF.

This clonotype showed up many times. In DNA form, the CDR3 reads TGTGCCTGGAGTCAACTAGCGGGCCCATTCTCCTACAATGAGCAGTTCTTC. Its protein is CAWSQLAGPFSYNEQFF. The rearrangement joins TRBV30 to TRBJ2-1; 9 bases align to TRBD2. The CDR3 has 17 residues. V lost 2 bases, J lost 0 bases, and 8 bases stayed unmatched. CDR1 and CDR2 (germline): GTSNPN, SVGIG (reference sequence).

This clonotype was counted many times. This chain connects TRBV20-1 to TRBJ1-1; the D is unclear. Trimming removed 7 bases at V and 5 bases at J, with 17 bases between. In germline, CDR1 is DFQATT, CDR2 SNEGSKA (reference sequence). The CDR3 runs 13 residues. The CDR3 bases are TGCAGTGTTGTAGGCCTGAAGGGAACTGAAGCTTTCTTT. Its translation: CSVVGLKGTEAFF.

V gene TRBV27 combines with J gene TRBJ1-5; 7 bases match TRBD1. CDR1 and CDR2 (germline): MNHEY, SMNVEV (reference sequence). V shed 2 bases and J 6 bases; nucleotides not matched to a gene: 4. The CDR3 is made up of 14 amino acids. The CDR3 reads CASSLQGVAQPQHF. CDR3 coding DNA: TGTGCCAGCAGTTTACAGGGGGTAGCTCAGCCCCAGCATTTT.

This clonotype has more than one count but fewer than ten. This rearrangement joins TRBV5-1 to TRBJ2-5; D might be TRBD1 or TRBD2, each matching 5 bases. CDR3 length equals 14 residues. The V gene lost 2 bases and the J gene lost 2 bases, with 10 bases spanning the gap. Germline assignment: CDR1 SGHRS and CDR2 YFSETQ. DNA of the CDR3: TGCGCCAGCAGCTTTGAGGGGAATCAAGAGACCCAGTACTTC. This sequence encodes CASSFEGNQETQYF.

This clonotype was recorded many times. The chain joins TRBV9 to TRBJ2-3; TRBD1 agrees at 8 bases. The germline V gene encodes CDR1 SGDLS and CDR2 YYNGEE. Trimming removed 4 bases from V and 0 bases from J; junction bases left unmatched: 7. CDR3 length equals 16 residues. The CDR3 DNA reads TGTGCCAGCAGCTTGGGACAGGTCCCTAGCACAGATACGCAGTATTTT. The encoded protein is CASSLGQVPSTDTQYF. The variable domain in full, completed from reference TRBV9 and TRBJ2-3, reads DSGVTQTPKHLITATGQRVTLRCSPRSGDLSVYWYQQSLDQGLQFLIQYYNGEERAKGNILERFSAQQFPDLHSELNLSSLELGDSALYFCASSLGQVPSTDTQYFGPGTRLTVL.

This chain joins TRBV6-5 and TRBJ2-3, with D possibly TRBD1 on 6 matching bases. The CDR3 length is 14 residues. The germline gives CDR1 MNHEY, CDR2 SVGAGI. V lost 2 bases, J lost 3 bases, and 9 bases lay in between. CDR3 protein: CASSYVQGTDTQYF. CDR3 DNA: TGTGCCAGCAGTTACGTTCAGGGGACAGATACGCAGTATTTT.

V and J are TRBV6-1 and TRBJ1-2, with D hard to call. Germline loops: CDR1 MNHNS, CDR2 SASEGT. V was cut by 6 bases and J by 4 bases, with 6 bases left in between. The CDR3 has 11 amino acids. The CDR3 is CASRVVYGYTF. The CDR3 DNA is TGTGCCAGCAGAGTAGTCTATGGCTACACCTTC.

This clonotype was seen at least ten times. The chain has TRBV10-3 and TRBJ1-2, with 7 bases identical to TRBD1. J was trimmed by 3 bases and V by 2 bases; bases with no gene match: 6. The CDR3 covers 15 residues. Germline CDR1 reads ENHRY; CDR2 reads SYGVKD. CDR3 residues: CAISERPGGDYGYTF. In nucleotides, the CDR3 is TGTGCCATCAGTGAGCGCCCAGGGGGGGACTATGGCTACACCTTC.

This clonotype was recorded many times. The CDR3: CASSGGSYEQYF. The CDR3 DNA reads TGTGCCAGCAGTGGCGGCTCCTACGAGCAGTACTTC. The J gene is TRBJ2-7, the V gene TRBV2; D ambiguous. Per the germline V gene, CDR1 is SNHLY and CDR2 is FYNNEI. This CDR3 region has 12 residues. V was clipped by 4 bases and J by 0 bases, with 4 bases between them.

This clonotype was observed at least ten times. The gene calls are TRBV18 and TRBJ2-1; 10 bases agree with TRBD2. V lost 4 bases, J lost 6 bases, and 9 bases stayed unmatched. Germline V CDR1 and CDR2: KGHSH, LQKENI. CDR3 size: 16 residues. For the CDR3, the DNA is TGTGCCAGCTCACGATCCGGGACTAGCGAATTCAATGAGCAGTTCTTC. This translates into CASSRSGTSEFNEQFF.

The sample holds a few counts of this clonotype. The J gene is TRBJ1-5, the V gene TRBV4-1; 9 bases fit TRBD1. V dropped 3 bases and J dropped 2; count of bases not matched to a gene: 8. The CDR3 is made up of 17 amino acids. Germline lookup yields CDR1 MGHRA and CDR2 YSYEKL. The CDR3 sequence: CASSHPRTGDGNQPQHF. CDR3 bases: TGCGCCAGCAGCCATCCGCGGACAGGGGATGGCAATCAGCCCCAGCATTTT.

The V gene is TRBV9, the J gene TRBJ2-7, with a possible D match to TRBD2 (5 bases). V gave up 0 bases and J gave up 0 bases, with 7 bases separating them. Germline CDR1 reads SGDLS; CDR2 reads YYNGEE. The CDR3 has 14 amino acids. DNA for the CDR3: TGTGCCAGCAGCGTAGTAGGGAGCTCCTACGAGCAGTACTTC. It translates to CASSVVGSSYEQYF. The variable domain in full, with the rest retrieved from reference TRBV9 and TRBJ2-7, is DSGVTQTPKHLITATGQRVTLRCSPRSGDLSVYWYQQSLDQGLQFLIQYYNGEERAKGNILERFSAQQFPDLHSELNLSSLELGDSALYFCASSVVGSSYEQYFGPGTRLTVT.

The table lists this clonotype with many counts. The J gene is TRBJ2-5, the V gene TRBV30, with D uncertain. Germline-derived CDR1 and CDR2 are GTSNPN and SVGIG (reference sequence). V lost 0 bases and J lost 5, with 10 bases in between. The length of the CDR3 is 13 residues. CDR3 sequence: CAWSVPPPETQYF. CDR3 DNA: TGTGCCTGGAGTGTACCCCCTCCCGAGACCCAGTACTTC.

This chain uses TRBV20-1 with TRBJ2-7; TRBD2 aligns across 7 bases. Germline-derived CDR1 and CDR2 are DFQATT and SNEGSKA (reference sequence). The CDR3 contains 13 residues. Trimming cost V 5 bases and J 3 bases; bases outside gene matches: 7. CDR3 sequence reads: CSAAGTTDYEQYF. CDR3 in DNA: TGCAGTGCTGCCGGGACTACGGACTACGAGCAGTACTTC.

The sample holds a few counts of this clonotype. This chain connects TRBV20-1 to TRBJ1-5, with 7 bases that match TRBD1. With V trimmed by 7 bases and J by 6 bases, 12 bases remained unmatched. Germline-derived CDR1 and CDR2 are DFQATT and SNEGSKA (reference sequence). CDR3 length equals 14 residues. The CDR3 nucleotides are TGCAGTGTACAGGGGCCAGGGAGGAGTCAGCCCCAGCATTTT. It translates to CSVQGPGRSQPQHF.

This clonotype has at least ten counts. The V call is TRBV11-2, the J call TRBJ2-1; D perhaps matches TRBD1 (6 bases). Trimming removed 0 bases at V and 1 base at J, with 10 bases between. Germline V gene sequence: CDR1 SGHAT, CDR2 FQNNGV. The CDR3 runs 16 residues. CDR3 bases: TGTGCCAGCAGCTTAGAGTTTCAGGGGTCCTACAATGAGCAGTTCTTC. Translated, it gives CASSLEFQGSYNEQFF. The full variable domain, completed using reference TRBV11-2 and TRBJ2-1, is EAGVAQSPRYKIIEKRQSVAFWCNPISGHATLYWYQQILGQGPKLLIQFQNNGVVDDSQLPKDRFSAERLKGVDSTLKIQPAKLEDSAVYLCASSLEFQGSYNEQFFGPGTRLTVL.

The rearrangement links TRBV4-2 to TRBJ2-3; 7 bases fit TRBD2. J lost 0 bases, V lost 4 bases, and 10 bases had no gene match. CDR1 LGHNA and CDR2 YNFKEQ come from the germline V gene. There are 17 residues in the CDR3. The CDR3 DNA reads TGTGCCAGCAGCCGTCTGGGGGGGAGTGCTAGCACAGATACGCAGTATTTT. Translated, it gives CASSRLGGSASTDTQYF.